The TCR beta chain under discussion was sequenced for a study of blood T cell repertoires in COVID-19. Study overall: Donors of Cohort 3 who recovered were those that had two negative PCRs, clearance, or symptom resolution.

In the study's own analysis: Amplification of reference gene primers was used by the study to estimate nucleated cell counts. Some clones are missing from TCRdb's copy, which holds only in-frame ones; the method was immunoSEQ multiplex PCR. V and J calls and clone size follow that table, whereas D and trimming were derived from the DNA. The sample lists around 200,000 clones, 86% occurring once. The CDR3 extends over 13 amino acids. The junction had 2 bases not matched to a gene; V was cut back by 4 bases and J by 2 bases. The V gene's germline CDR1 is SQVTM and CDR2 ANQGSEA. Participant-reported clinical history was the basis for cohort assignment.

Sample: PBMCs or T cells enriched from blood (not recorded which). The sequence was obtained from a woman aged 45-59 years in a cohort exposed to, infected with or recovered from COVID-19 (not recorded which). The gene calls are TRBV29-1 and TRBJ2-7, with 10 bases aligning to TRBD1. Here the CDR3 DNA reads TGCAGCGTTGTGACAGGGGGCACCTACGAGCAGTACTTC. Its translation is CSVVTGGTYEQYF.